These 10 T cell receptor beta chains originate from one sample sequenced in a study of CXCR3-negative and CXCR3-positive naive CD8 T cells. The authors made the TRB cDNA libraries by 5' RACE using UMI labels. Each CDR3 protein gets one entry in TCRdb, which reprocessed the 5' RACE reads and gives no DNA. This repertoire includes about 46,000 distinct CDR3 sequences. The sample taken for sequencing was naive CXCR3- CD8+ T cells from blood. Subset here: CD45RO-CCR7+CD27+CD95- naive CD8+ T cells lacking CXCR3 (TNR3-). The receptors derive from a human donor in good health. Some clones in this sample may be carry-over from other donors' samples.

The genes are TRBV5-6 and TRBJ2-3. The CDR3 spans 13 residues. The germline CDR1 and CDR2 sequences are SGHDT and YYEEEE. The CDR3: CASSSYEQDTQYF.

The rearrangement joins TRBV6-2 or TRBV6-3 to TRBJ2-1; the D gene TCRdb calls, TRBD2, cannot be checked with no DNA. Germline lookup yields CDR1 MNHEY and CDR2 SVGEGT. This CDR3 has 19 amino acids. CDR3: CASSYALAGRIGTYNEQFF.

The CDR3 region is CASSVGGTARQLNEQFF. The rearrangement joins TRBV9 to TRBJ2-1; TCRdb lists TRBD2, though no DNA is available to test this call. Germline V gene lookup returns CDR1 SGDLS and CDR2 YYNGEE. This CDR3 is built from 17 residues.

This chain uses TRBV28 with TRBJ2-3; with no DNA, the TCRdb D assignment of TRBD2 cannot be verified. The CDR3 is made up of 15 amino acids. CDR1 and CDR2 from the germline V gene are MDHEN and SYDVKM. CDR3 in amino acids: CASSFGLAGTDTQYF.

The chain carries TRBV10-3 and TRBJ1-1; the D call of TRBD1 rests on TCRdb alone, since no DNA is present to check it. CDR1 and CDR2 from the germline V gene are ENHRY and SYGVKD. This CDR3 is 13 amino acids long. This CDR3 reads CAISESWGTEAFF.

The chain has TRBV7-9 and TRBJ2-1; the D call from TCRdb, TRBD2, cannot be confirmed without DNA. Germline CDR1 is SEHNR and CDR2 is FQNEAQ (reference sequence). This CDR3 contains 13 residues. CDR3 loop: CASGAGGPSEQFF.

The rearrangement links TRBV28 to TRBJ2-7; no DNA is available, so the TRBD1 call from TCRdb remains unchecked. Germline V gives CDR1 MDHEN, CDR2 SYDVKM. The CDR3 spans 12 residues. The CDR3 sequence is CAIMGGYYEQYF.

The chain has TRBV6-6 and TRBJ2-1; TCRdb lists TRBD1, though no DNA is available to test this call. Germline values: CDR1 MNHNY, CDR2 SVGAGI (reference sequence). The CDR3 loop spans 15 amino acids. Here the CDR3 reads CASSYGQGAGDEQFF.

This chain uses TRBV12-3 or TRBV12-4 with TRBJ2-2; TCRdb indicates TRBD1, and absent DNA this call remains unverified. This CDR3 contains 17 residues. CDR3 region: CASSFLPGGPNTGELFF.

The chain employs TRBV28 and TRBJ1-1. The V gene's germline CDR1 is MDHEN and CDR2 SYDVKM. The CDR3 covers 14 residues. This chain's CDR3 is CAITETRMNTEAFF.